This TCR beta chain was sequenced during a study of spatial heterogeneity in lung cancer. In the study overall: The study observed each unique TCR and UMI combination more than ten times on average in raw reads.

This clonotype has more than one count but fewer than ten. MiXCR, run by TCRdb on the 5' RACE reads, gives a single entry per CDR3 protein. Of under 8,500 distinct CDR3 sequences detected, less than 5.5% appear once; the ten largest clones hold just over 8%. Specified time point: sample taken at primary tumor resection. Tumor, nontumor lung or frozen PBMC supplied whole RNA that was sequenced unsorted. Trimming cost V 3 bases and J 8 bases; bases outside gene matches: 7. The CDR3 contains 16 residues. Germline loops: CDR1 LGHDT, CDR2 YNNKEL (reference sequence). The V gene is TRBV3-1, the J gene TRBJ2-1; TRBD2 matches at 13 bases. This TCR came from a female donor with early-stage non-small cell lung cancer. Sequenced material: normal lung tissue next to the tumor, taken at surgery. CDR3 residues: CASSHRTSGSSDEQFF. The CDR3 DNA is TGTGCCAGCAGCCACCGGACTAGCGGGAGTAGCGATGAGCAGTTCTTC.